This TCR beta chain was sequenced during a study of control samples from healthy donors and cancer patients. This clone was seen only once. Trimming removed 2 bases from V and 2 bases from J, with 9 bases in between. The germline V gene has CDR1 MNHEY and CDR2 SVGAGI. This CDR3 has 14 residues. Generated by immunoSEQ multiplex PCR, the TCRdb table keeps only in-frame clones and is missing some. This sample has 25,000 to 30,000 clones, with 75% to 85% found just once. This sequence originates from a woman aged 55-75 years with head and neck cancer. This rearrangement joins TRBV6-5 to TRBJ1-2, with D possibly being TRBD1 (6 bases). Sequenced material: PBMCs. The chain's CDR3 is CASSYRGGNYGYTF. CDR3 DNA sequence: TGTGCCAGCAGTTACCGTGGGGGCAACTATGGCTACACCTTC.